This T cell receptor (beta chain) was obtained from a study of blood T cells in healthy people across ages. Study-level points and caveats: A strong correlation was seen between TCR beta diversity and naive T cell percentage. Diversity was estimated from one million T cells, and these estimates were considered underestimates.

Trimming cost V 2 bases and J 4 bases; bases outside gene matches: 7. Germline V gene sequence: CDR1 SGHNT, CDR2 YYREEE (reference sequence). CDR3 length: 17 amino acids. The use of a sample-barcoded 5' primer and a J-beta primer mix characterized a second PCR of about 6 to 11 cycles. Every sample returned 2.5 million or more CDR3-containing paired-end reads. TCRdb used MiXCR to reprocess the 5' RACE reads, holding one entry per CDR3 protein. The table has about 640,000 distinct CDR3 sequences, approximately 30% seen once. A word on this clonotype: Its antigen is not identified.

This chain uses TRBV5-4 with TRBJ2-5; TRBD2 agrees at 14 bases. Sequencing was performed on blood. This clonotype was obtained from a woman of 80 years or more in good health. The CDR3 DNA sequence: TGTGCCAGCAGCTTCGGACTAGCGGGGGGCGGGGGAGAGACCCAGTACTTC. Its protein is CASSFGLAGGGGETQYF.